This TCR beta chain was observed in a study of shared clonotypes between healthy human individuals. Notes on the study in general: Sequencing depth was a factor that was expected to affect clonotype sharing among donors. Across a handful of donors, naive CD4 shared about 5%, naive CD8 under 4%, memory CD4 about 2.4%, memory CD8 0.35% to 0.5%. Donor scarcity curtailed the genetic and exposure-history diversity represented herein.

The CDR3 extends over 13 amino acids. Trimming left V 6 bases short and J 1 base short, with 7 bases between. CDR1 MNHNS and CDR2 SASEGT come from the germline V gene. TCRdb keeps only in-frame clones here, not all; method: immunoSEQ multiplex PCR. The sample shows roughly 1,000,000 clones, about 84% of them seen only once. As regards this clone: The antigen is undetermined.

Sequencing used memory CD4+ T cells from PBMCs. The subset was: CD45RA-negative fraction. The rearrangement uses TRBV6-1 and TRBJ1-5, with no clear D. This TCR was recovered from a man aged 18 to 30 in good health. Some clones in this sample may be carry-over from other donors' samples. CDR3 amino acids: CASREVSNQPQHF. The CDR3 DNA sequence: TGTGCCAGCAGGGAGGTGAGCAATCAGCCCCAGCATTTT.